This T cell receptor (beta chain) is drawn from a study of cytomegalovirus exposure and HLA in healthy donors. Germline V gives CDR1 SGDLS, CDR2 YYNGEE. Trimming cost V 0 bases and J 1 base, with 10 bases left between them. CDR3 length: 15 amino acids. 13 Jbeta primers and 60 Vbeta primers were used for the PCR. The method was immunoSEQ multiplex PCR; TCRdb's version includes in-frame clones alone and lacks a portion of them. The repertoire holds approximately 160,000 clones, with approximately 71% as singletons. The sample taken for sequencing was PBMCs. This clonotype was sampled from a middle-aged man in good health and CMV-seronegative. V gene TRBV9 combines with J gene TRBJ1-1; no clear D gene. The CDR3 DNA is TGTGCCAGCAGCGTAGAAGATACGGGGAACACTGAAGCTTTCTTT. It is translated as CASSVEDTGNTEAFF.